The 27 T cell receptor beta chains listed next were all sequenced from one sample in a study of identifying expanded T cells in peripheral blood. Libraries were prepared by immunoSEQ multiplex PCR; TCRdb keeps only in-frame clonotypes and omits some of them. The data show roughly 82,000 clones, about four fifths seen once. The material sequenced was blood. These receptors all come from a person aged 18 to 70 in good health.

The sample holds one count of this clone. This chain uses TRBV28 with TRBJ2-2, with 12 bases identical to TRBD2. CDR1 and CDR2 from the germline V gene are MDHEN and SYDVKM. J was trimmed by 6 bases and V by 6 bases; bases with no gene match: 11. The CDR3 sequence is 17 residues long. The CDR3 spells CASRDPRRLAGAGELFF. CDR3 nucleotides: TGTGCCAGCAGGGACCCCCGGCGACTAGCGGGGGCCGGGGAGCTGTTTTTT.

The chain couples TRBV5-6 to TRBJ1-2; 10 bases are a match to TRBD1. The CDR3 has 16 residues. J was trimmed by 4 bases and V by 0 bases; bases with no gene match: 6. Germline-derived CDR1 and CDR2 are SGHDT and YYEEEE. The CDR3 nucleotides are TGTGCCAGCAGCTTGGGTACCGGGACAGGGGCCTATGGCTACACCTTC. Translated: CASSLGTGTGAYGYTF. Variable domain in full (rest from reference TRBV5-6 and TRBJ1-2): DAGVTQSPTHLIKTRGQQVTLRCSPKSGHDTVSWYQQALGQGPQFIFQYYEEEERQRGNFPDRFSGHQFPNYSSELNVNALLLGDSALYLCASSLGTGTGAYGYTFGSGTRLTVV.

This chain links TRBV7-9 with TRBJ2-3, with 14 bases lining up with TRBD2. The CDR3 spans 16 residues. The germline CDR1 and CDR2 sequences are SEHNR and FQNEAQ (reference sequence). V lost 5 bases to trimming and J lost 2 bases; unmatched junction nucleotides: 3. The CDR3 loop is CASSVGLAGATDTQYF. The DNA of the CDR3 is TGTGCCAGCAGCGTGGGACTAGCGGGAGCCACAGATACGCAGTATTTT.

This clone was counted a single time. This chain links TRBV10-1 with TRBJ2-1; TRBD2 aligns across 14 bases. In germline, CDR1 is WNHNN, CDR2 SYGVQD (reference sequence). The CDR3 spans 18 residues. Trimming at V came to 3 bases and at J to 5 bases, leaving 9 bases not matched to a gene. As DNA, the CDR3 is TGCGCCAGCAGTGACCCCGGGACTAGCGGGAGTAGAAACAATGAGCAGTTCTTC. It specifies CASSDPGTSGSRNNEQFF.

This chain links TRBV9 with TRBJ2-1, with 7 bases matching TRBD2. Germline CDR1 SGDLS, CDR2 YYNGEE. The CDR3 is made up of 14 amino acids. Trimming cost V 0 bases and J 7 bases; bases outside gene matches: 4. The DNA for the CDR3 is TGTGCCAGCAGCGTAGTCGAGGGAGGGAATGAGCAGTTCTTC. It yields the protein CASSVVEGGNEQFF. Using reference TRBV9 and TRBJ2-1 for the parts outside the CDR3, the full variable domain is DSGVTQTPKHLITATGQRVTLRCSPRSGDLSVYWYQQSLDQGLQFLIQYYNGEERAKGNILERFSAQQFPDLHSELNLSSLELGDSALYFCASSVVEGGNEQFFGPGTRLTVL.

V is TRBV5-5 and J is TRBJ1-4; TRBD1 matches 9 bases. With V trimmed by 4 bases and J by 7 bases, 5 bases remained unmatched. Per the germline V gene, CDR1 is SGHKS and CDR2 is YYEKEE (reference sequence). CDR3 length: 14 residues. The CDR3 DNA reads TGTGCCAGCAGCCCGACAGGGGGGCGTGAAAAACTGTTTTTT. This gives the protein CASSPTGGREKLFF. The full variable domain, completed using reference TRBV5-5 and TRBJ1-4, is DAGVTQSPTHLIKTRGQQVTLRCSPISGHKSVSWYQQVLGQGPQFIFQYYEKEERGRGNFPDRFSARQFPNYSSELNVNALLLGDSALYLCASSPTGGREKLFFGSGTQLSVL.

The chain links TRBV28 to TRBJ2-1; unclear D gene. V lost 6 bases, J lost 2 bases, and 11 bases lay in between. This CDR3 spans 14 amino acids. Germline lookup yields CDR1 MDHEN and CDR2 SYDVKM. The CDR3 reads CASRTAETYNEQFF. The CDR3 coding sequence is TGTGCCAGCAGGACGGCGGAGACCTACAATGAGCAGTTCTTC.

The genes are TRBV18 and TRBJ2-7; tentatively, D is TRBD1 or TRBD2 (5 bases each). Germline lookup yields CDR1 KGHSH and CDR2 LQKENI. This CDR3 region has 13 residues. Trimming took 6 bases from V and 1 from J, leaving 10 bases between them. The CDR3 spells CASSQGPSYEQYF. DNA for the CDR3: TGTGCCAGCTCCCAGGGACCTTCCTACGAGCAGTACTTC.

The DNA for the CDR3 is TGTGCCAGCAGCCAAGGGCCGAATAAATGGGACAATGAGCAGTTCTTC. This encodes CASSQGPNKWDNEQFF. J is TRBJ2-1 and V is TRBV13; D remains ambiguous. The CDR3 consists of 16 residues. Germline V gives CDR1 PRHDT, CDR2 FYEKMQ (reference sequence). Trimming shortened V by 5 bases and J by 5 bases, and 19 bases separated the two germline ends.

The DNA of the CDR3 is TGCGCCAGCAGCCAAGCGGGACAGTCCTACGAGCAGTACTTC. Protein sequence: CASSQAGQSYEQYF. The chain combines TRBV4-3 with TRBJ2-7; 7 nucleotides align to TRBD1. The J segment lost 1 base and the V segment lost 1 base, leaving 1 base of the junction unmatched. CDR3 length: 14 amino acids. Germline CDR1 reads LGHNA; CDR2 reads YSLEER.

This chain joins TRBV18 and TRBJ2-2; D not certain. Germline CDR1 and CDR2: KGHSH and LQKENI. The CDR3 runs 14 residues. Trimming removed 2 bases at V and 7 bases at J, with 11 bases between. The CDR3 nucleotides are TGTGCCAGCTCACCAAGGCAGCTGGGCGGGGAGCTGTTTTTT. It specifies CASSPRQLGGELFF.

The rearrangement joins TRBV5-1 to TRBJ1-3; TRBD1 matches at 9 bases. V gave up 4 bases and J gave up 0 bases; unmatched junction bases: 5. Germline V gene sequence: CDR1 SGHRS, CDR2 YFSETQ. This CDR3 region has 16 residues. The CDR3 sequence is CASSIGQGLSGNTIYF. CDR3 DNA: TGCGCCAGCAGCATCGGACAGGGGCTCTCTGGAAACACCATATATTTT.

This clone was counted between two and nine times. The chain employs TRBV9 and TRBJ2-7, with 10 bases identical to TRBD1. The CDR3 runs to 14 residues. The germline CDR1 and CDR2 sequences are SGDLS and YYNGEE. V trimming: 0 bases; J trimming: 9 bases; junction bases outside the gene matches: 6. The CDR3 spells CASSVGTGGGRQYF. DNA for the CDR3: TGTGCCAGCAGCGTAGGGACAGGGGGAGGACGGCAGTACTTC.

The CDR3 sequence: CASSDTGGKWAKNIQYF. CDR3 DNA sequence: TGTGCCAGCAGTGATACGGGCGGCAAGTGGGCCAAAAACATTCAGTACTTC. The chain couples TRBV25-1 to TRBJ2-4; D is ambiguous. CDR3 length: 17 residues. V lost 3 bases, J lost 1 base, and 16 bases lay in between. Germline-derived CDR1 and CDR2 are MGHDK and SYGVNS. Using reference TRBV25-1 and TRBJ2-4 for the parts outside the CDR3, the full variable domain is EADIYQTPRYLVIGTGKKITLECSQTMGHDKMYWYQQDPGMELHLIHYSYGVNSTEKGDLSSESTVSRIRTEHFPLTLESARPSHTSQYLCASSDTGGKWAKNIQYFGAGTRLSVL.

The V gene is TRBV15, the J gene TRBJ2-7, with 9 bases aligning to TRBD1. CDR3 length equals 14 residues. Per the germline V gene, CDR1 is LNHNV and CDR2 is YYDKDF (reference sequence). Trimming at V came to 3 bases and at J to 5 bases, leaving 5 bases not matched to a gene. The CDR3 protein is CATSRRQGGDEQYF. The CDR3 nucleotides are TGTGCCACCAGCAGGAGACAGGGGGGGGACGAGCAGTACTTC.

This clone showed up just once. The rearrangement uses TRBV28 and TRBJ1-3; no definite D call. Trimming left V 4 bases short and J 4 bases short, with 5 bases between. Germline lookup yields CDR1 MDHEN and CDR2 SYDVKM. CDR3 size: 12 residues. In DNA, the CDR3 is TGTGCCAGCAGTTACCCGGGAAACACCATATATTTT. Protein: CASSYPGNTIYF.

This clone was seen a single time. V usage is TRBV27 and J usage is TRBJ2-7, with D uncertain. The CDR3 consists of 13 residues. V was trimmed by 4 bases and J by 7 bases, leaving 14 bases between them. Germline V gene data show CDR1 as MNHEY and CDR2 as SMNVEV (reference sequence). This CDR3 is CASSYGPVGEQYF. CDR3 sequence (DNA): TGTGCCAGCAGTTACGGGCCCGTGGGTGAGCAGTACTTC.

This chain joins TRBV11-3 and TRBJ2-2; no clear D. There are 14 residues in the CDR3. Germline V gene lookup returns CDR1 SGHNT and CDR2 YENEEA. V dropped 0 bases and J dropped 4 bases, with 6 bases sitting between them. The CDR3 DNA reads as TGTGCCAGCAGCTTAGATCGGGCCACCGGGGAGCTGTTTTTT. It yields the protein CASSLDRATGELFF.

The genes are TRBV10-3 and TRBJ1-4; unclear D gene. This CDR3 has 14 amino acids. From germline, CDR1 is ENHRY and CDR2 SYGVKD. V was clipped by 2 bases and J by 4 bases, with 8 bases between them. CDR3 nucleotide sequence: TGTGCCATCAGTGAGGGGCAGGATAATGAAAAACTGTTTTTT. Translated, it gives CAISEGQDNEKLFF.

The V call is TRBV5-6, the J call TRBJ2-7; D ambiguous. The CDR3 spans 12 residues. The germline V gene has CDR1 SGHDT and CDR2 YYEEEE. V was clipped by 1 base and J by 2 bases, with 4 bases between them. The CDR3 bases are TGTGCCAGCAGCTTGAATCCCTACGAGCAGTACTTC. This encodes CASSLNPYEQYF.

V gene TRBV9 combines with J gene TRBJ2-1; D uncertain. V shed 0 bases and J shed 0 bases, with 10 bases lying between them. The CDR3 runs 16 residues. The germline CDR1 and CDR2 sequences are SGDLS and YYNGEE. The CDR3 DNA reads TGTGCCAGCAGCGTAGTGGGATCGAGCTCCTACAATGAGCAGTTCTTC. Amino acids: CASSVVGSSSYNEQFF.

The V and J genes are TRBV4-3 and TRBJ2-7, with D possibly TRBD1 on 6 matching bases. This CDR3 is 15 amino acids long. Germline values: CDR1 LGHNA, CDR2 YSLEER. The V end was cut by 2 bases, the J end by 3 bases, with 14 bases between. The CDR3 nucleotides are TGCGCCAGCAGCCAAACGGGACAACTGAACTACGAGCAGTACTTC. Its protein is CASSQTGQLNYEQYF.

This chain connects TRBV5-3 to TRBJ2-2; D is ambiguous. TRBV5-3 is given ORF status, its function remaining uncertain. The CDR3 extends over 13 amino acids. Trimming took off 3 bases at V and 4 bases at J, with 7 bases between the two ends. CDR3 nucleotides: TGTGCCAGAAGCTGGGTCCCCACCGGGGAGCTGTTTTTT. This translates into CARSWVPTGELFF.

The gene calls are TRBV11-3 and TRBJ2-1, with D possibly being TRBD1 or TRBD2 (7 bases each). Germline V CDR1 and CDR2: SGHNT, YENEEA. Trimming removed 5 bases at V and 2 bases at J, with 13 bases between. This CDR3 has 15 residues. The DNA of the CDR3 is TGTGCCAGCAGCCTGGGGAGGGGGCCCTACAATGAGCAGTTCTTC. Protein product: CASSLGRGPYNEQFF.

The chain uses TRBV9 and TRBJ2-1; D is undetermined. The V end was cut by 3 bases, the J end by 4 bases, with 5 bases between. Germline CDR1 reads SGDLS; CDR2 reads YYNGEE. CDR3 length: 12 amino acids. The CDR3 nucleotides read TGTGCCAGCAGCGATATATACAATGAGCAGTTCTTC. It codes for CASSDIYNEQFF.

This clone has more than one count but fewer than ten. The chain has TRBV29-1 and TRBJ1-2, with TRBD1 matching over 11 bases. J was trimmed by 3 bases and V by 1 base; bases with no gene match: 4. The CDR3 contains 15 residues. CDR1 is SQVTM and CDR2 is ANQGSEA in the germline V gene. In DNA form, the CDR3 reads TGCAGCGTTGAAGTAGGACAGGGGGCTTACTATGGCTACACCTTC. Its translation: CSVEVGQGAYYGYTF.

V is TRBV7-9 and J is TRBJ2-7; 11 bases map to TRBD1. Germline trimming cut 4 bases from V and 7 bases from J; bases unmatched to any gene: 6. Germline CDR1 is SEHNR and CDR2 is FQNEAQ (reference sequence). CDR3 length: 14 residues. Here the CDR3 reads CASSSGQGVDEQYF. In DNA form, the CDR3 reads TGTGCCAGCAGCTCGGGACAGGGGGTAGATGAGCAGTACTTC.